Presented here are 9 T cell receptor beta chains from one specimen sequenced in a study of CD8+CD57+ T cells in acquired aplastic anemia. For CDR3 and TCR beta VDJ profiling, genomic DNA was the template used. MiXCR, run by TCRdb on the reads, gives a single entry per CDR3 protein. The profile shows about 110,000 distinct CDR3 sequences, 40% to 65% of them singletons. Sequenced: sorted CD4+, CD8+, or CD8+CD57+ T cells (not recorded which) from PBMCs. These receptors were obtained from a human donor in good health, serving as a control.

The chain has TRBV29-1 and TRBJ1-2; no clear D gene. CDR1 is SQVTM and CDR2 is ANQGSEA in the germline V gene. The CDR3 contains 17 residues. V lost 6 bases and J 1 base, leaving 24 bases between the germline ends. The chain's CDR3 is CSVSRTSDMEDNYGYTF. In DNA, the CDR3 is TGCAGCGTGAGTCGGACTAGCGACATGGAAGATAACTATGGCTACACCTTC.

This clonotype was picked up a small number of times. The V call is TRBV25-1, the J call TRBJ1-1; no reliable D call. The V and J ends lost 6 bases and 0 bases respectively, with 11 bases between them. Germline V gene sequence: CDR1 MGHDK, CDR2 SYGVNS. CDR3 size: 14 residues. CDR3: CASSLGMMNTEAFF. The CDR3 DNA reads as TGTGCCAGCAGCTTGGGCATGATGAACACTGAAGCTTTCTTT.

This clonotype was picked up many times. V usage is TRBV4-3 and J usage is TRBJ1-2; no definite D call. Trimming cost V 1 base and J 4 bases, with 7 bases left between them. CDR1 and CDR2 (germline): LGHNA, YSLEER. The CDR3 extends over 13 amino acids. The CDR3 sequence is CASSQGVFYGYTF. CDR3 nucleotides: TGCGCCAGCAGCCAAGGGGTTTTCTATGGCTACACCTTC.

This chain connects TRBV11-1 to TRBJ2-1, with 10 bases aligning to TRBD1. The V gene end was trimmed by 5 bases and the J gene end by 3 bases; junction bases not matched to a gene: 7. The CDR3 consists of 16 residues. CDR1 and CDR2 (germline): SGHAT, FQDESV (reference sequence). The CDR3 sequence: CASSGRQGAFYNEQFF. The CDR3 DNA sequence: TGTGCCAGCAGCGGCAGACAGGGGGCTTTCTACAATGAGCAGTTCTTC.

In its sample, this clonotype was seen a few times. One base away lies a much larger clone, so this may be a sequencing read error. The rearrangement links TRBV6-1 to TRBJ1-2; D unclear. With 4 bases removed from V and 6 bases from J, the gap between germline ends came to 12 bases. CDR1 and CDR2 from the germline V gene are MNHNS and SASEGT. There are 13 residues in the CDR3. CDR3 nucleotide sequence: TGTGCCAGCAGTGTAGGGTACATCCATGGCTACACCTTC. It yields the protein CASSVGYIHGYTF.

Many counts were recorded for this clonotype. This chain links TRBV12-3 or TRBV12-4 with TRBJ1-5; 9 nucleotides agree with TRBD1. Trimming took 4 bases from V and 5 from J; bases not matched to a gene: 15. This CDR3 has 18 residues. CDR3 amino acids: CASSSSFPRDREDQPQHF. CDR3 bases: TGTGCCAGCAGTTCCTCCTTCCCGAGGGACAGGGAGGATCAGCCCCAGCATTTT.

The rearrangement joins TRBV6-5 to TRBJ1-4; 7 bases line up with TRBD1. CDR3 length: 16 residues. Trimming cost V 0 bases and J 7 bases; bases outside gene matches: 8. CDR1 is MNHEY, CDR2 SVGAGI, per germline. The CDR3 reads CASSYSIPQGSEKLFF. The CDR3 DNA is TGTGCCAGCAGTTACTCGATTCCACAGGGGAGTGAAAAACTGTTTTTT.

This clonotype was recorded at least ten times. This chain connects TRBV11-2 to TRBJ2-7; tentatively, D is TRBD2 (5 bases). Trimming stripped 0 bases from V and 0 bases from J, with 15 bases between. Germline CDR1 SGHAT, CDR2 FQNNGV. The CDR3 runs 17 residues. The CDR3 loop reads CASSLETHGGLSYEQYF. The DNA for the CDR3 is TGTGCCAGCAGCTTAGAAACTCACGGCGGACTCTCCTACGAGCAGTACTTC.

There are many counts of this clonotype. The chain is built from TRBV6-7 and TRBJ1-5; D gene uncertain. TRBV6-7 is recorded as an ORF, its role being uncertain. V lost 5 bases and J 1 base, leaving 12 bases between the germline ends. The CDR3 sequence is 15 residues long. CDR3: CASSPWTESNQPQHF. CDR3 nucleotide sequence: TGTGCCAGCAGTCCGTGGACGGAGAGCAATCAGCCCCAGCATTTT.